A selection of T cell receptor beta chains follows, all from one sample in a study of shared clonotypes between healthy human individuals. Produced via immunoSEQ multiplex PCR; TCRdb's table is partial and in-frame only. This table holds 400,000 to 600,000 clones, approximately 79% found once. Material for sequencing was PBMCs. The receptors originated from a woman between 35 and 50 years old in good health. Some clones in this sample may be carry-over from other donors' samples. Each CDR3 is given without its conserved first and last residue. D genes are given only for firm matches.

V gene: TRBV4-2; J gene: TRBJ1-1; D gene: .; CDR3 protein: ASSPAGVGTEAF
V gene: TRBV9; J gene: TRBJ2-5; D gene: TRBD2; CDR3 protein: ASSEERGTSVETQY
V gene: TRBV29-1; J gene: TRBJ1-3; D gene: .; CDR3 protein: SVTLPRGGGNTIY
V gene: TRBV7-2; J gene: TRBJ2-5; D gene: TRBD2; CDR3 protein: ASSRRTSGGPETQY
V gene: TRBV7-6; J gene: TRBJ2-7; D gene: TRBD2; CDR3 protein: ASSLAGRGGVYEQY
V gene: TRBV19; J gene: TRBJ2-2; D gene: .; CDR3 protein: ASSRGELF
V gene: TRBV18; J gene: TRBJ2-2; D gene: TRBD2; CDR3 protein: ASSMGLAGHEMNTGELF
V gene: TRBV18; J gene: TRBJ2-3; D gene: .; CDR3 protein: ASSQRRGADTQY
V gene: TRBV28; J gene: TRBJ2-7; D gene: .; CDR3 protein: ASRPSAGTVDRPY
V gene: TRBV5-1; J gene: TRBJ1-1; D gene: .; CDR3 protein: ASSLRWEGNTEAF
V gene: TRBV6-6; J gene: TRBJ1-1; D gene: .; CDR3 protein: ASTPQEGVTEAF
V gene: TRBV7-3; J gene: TRBJ2-1; D gene: TRBD2; CDR3 protein: ASSLGSGLEEQF
V gene: TRBV2; J gene: TRBJ2-7; D gene: .; CDR3 protein: ASSPRLGGGRYEQY
V gene: TRBV30; J gene: TRBJ2-2; D gene: .; CDR3 protein: AWSGFTGRIGGELF
V gene: TRBV27; J gene: TRBJ2-7; D gene: TRBD2; CDR3 protein: ASSVGLAGSFTMR
V gene: TRBV19; J gene: TRBJ2-2; D gene: .; CDR3 protein: ASSEGFTGELF
V gene: TRBV7-8; J gene: TRBJ2-2; D gene: .; CDR3 protein: ASSRTANTGELF